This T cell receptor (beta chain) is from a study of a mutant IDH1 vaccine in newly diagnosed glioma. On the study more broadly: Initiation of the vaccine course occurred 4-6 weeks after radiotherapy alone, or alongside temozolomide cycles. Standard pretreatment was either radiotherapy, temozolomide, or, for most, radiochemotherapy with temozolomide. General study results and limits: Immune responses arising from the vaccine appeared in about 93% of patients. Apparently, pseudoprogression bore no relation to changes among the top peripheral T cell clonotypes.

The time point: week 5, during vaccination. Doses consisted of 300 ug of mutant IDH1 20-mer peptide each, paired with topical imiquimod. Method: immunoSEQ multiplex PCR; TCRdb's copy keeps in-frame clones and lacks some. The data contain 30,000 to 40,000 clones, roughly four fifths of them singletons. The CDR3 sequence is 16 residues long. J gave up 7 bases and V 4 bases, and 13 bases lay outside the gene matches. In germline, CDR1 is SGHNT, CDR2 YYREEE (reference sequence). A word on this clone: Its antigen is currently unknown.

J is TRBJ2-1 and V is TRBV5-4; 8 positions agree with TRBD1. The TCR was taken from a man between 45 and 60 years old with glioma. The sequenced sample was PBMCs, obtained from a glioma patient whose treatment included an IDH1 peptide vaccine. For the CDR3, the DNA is TGTGCCAGCAGCGTTGGGTGGCAGGGGGCTTTGAATGAGCAGTTCTTC. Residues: CASSVGWQGALNEQFF.